This T cell receptor (beta chain) came from a study of OX40 agonist ivuxolimab in advanced cancers. Study background: At about 82% male, the cohort had a mean age of about 60 years, ranging from 23 to 79. Enrollees could have had prior anti-PD-1, anti-PD-L1 or anti-CTLA-4 therapy, which more than 30% had received. Two cutaneous melanoma patients and one hepatocellular carcinoma patient, three in all, had partial responses. Study-wide points: It was not determined which antigens were specifically recognized by the peripheral T cells that had undergone clonal expansion.

Libraries were prepared by immunoSEQ multiplex PCR; TCRdb keeps only in-frame clonotypes and omits some of them. The sample has some 50,000 clones, about 90% seen once; the top ten hold 5% to 5.5%. For this clone: What it binds is not known.

Looked up from germline, CDR1 is KGHSH and CDR2 is LQKENI. Deletions cut 6 bases from V and 10 bases from J, with 16 bases between. The length of the CDR3 is 13 residues. The chain combines TRBV18 with TRBJ2-1; D unclear. This TCR was sampled from an adult with an advanced solid tumor such as melanoma, head and neck, liver or kidney cancer. The source material was CD4+ or CD8+ T cells sorted from blood, sampled in a trial of the OX40 agonist ivuxolimab. The CDR3 loop is CASSISLAQEQFF. The CDR3 DNA follows: TGTGCCAGCTCCATTTCCTTGGCACAAGAGCAGTTCTTC. The full variable domain, with the rest looked up from reference TRBV18 and TRBJ2-1, is NAGVMQNPRHLVRRRGQEARLRCSPMKGHSHVYWYRQLPEEGLKFMVYLQKENIIDESGMPKERFSAEFPKEGPSILRIQQVVRGDSAAYFCASSISLAQEQFFGPGTRLTVL.